This TCR beta chain was captured by sequencing in a study of cytomegalovirus exposure and HLA in healthy donors (dated by TCRdb to the late 2010s). At the level of the whole study: In an earlier analysis of roughly 590 of the donors, 250 to 350 Gb of sequence data and 120 million or so unique TCR beta sequences from roughly 180 million T cells were reported. The study used immunosequencing to profile the T cell repertoires of several hundred subjects and linked those repertoires to cytomegalovirus serostatus. An earlier analysis of 450 to 750 of the donors used high-throughput TCR beta sequencing to judge whether each TCR beta V gene segment behaved as functional or pseudogenic. Among approximately 370 genotyped donors of the cohort, an average of approximately 220,000 unique TCR beta nucleotide sequences was sequenced per donor, of which about 19% were non-productive. Donor age, sex, ethnicity and CMV serostatus were compiled alongside the repertoire data. The study combined high-throughput TCR immunosequencing, statistical association of individual TCRs with disease status, and machine learning to predict cytomegalovirus infection status. HLA typing included class I and class II loci at four-digit resolution. Of the roughly 400 genotyped donors, roughly 80% were placed in the genetic ancestry cluster associated with self-reported Caucasian donors. An early release that covered more than 550 HLA-typed donors contained about 300 gigabases of sequencing data and around 80 million unique TCR sequences. A later analysis re-examined previously published TCR beta repertoires from over 500 donors and added high-resolution HLA genotyping to investigate patterns of TCR occurrence. Every repertoire in the discovery cohort had been generated on one and the same sequencing platform. The study aimed to test whether cataloging public T cell receptors could reveal signatures of past pathogen exposure. The number of typed donors differed by locus: about 620-640 for A, B, C, DRB1 and DQB1; approximately 530 for DQA1; about 600 for DPA1; and roughly 490 for DPB1. Along with the approximately 650-subject first cohort, a separate validation cohort of over 90 different subjects was used. Genome-wide SNP genotypes for about 65% of the roughly 700 donors were used in a later genetic analysis, which treated that subset as a discovery cohort. Rather than using new phenotypic data, the later analysis identified candidate immune exposures from TCR beta sequences and from how often those sequences occurred across donors. Roughly five DR-DQ haplotypes were handled as single units for association and clustering, since linkage in the cohort was strong. Overall study outcomes, separate from this receptor: In a later genetic analysis, fewer N-insertions in productive TCRs were reported among donors in an Asian-associated ancestry cluster than the 666-donor mean. In an earlier analysis of 587 of the donors, most TCR beta V segments were observed in productive rearrangements about 90% or about 30% of the time, broadly matching IMGT annotations. Most TCR sequences were seen in very few donors, while some public TCRs were found in many individuals. Presence/absence analyses assumed roughly uniform sequencing depth across donors, an assumption that may not hold. The authors suggested that the approach could potentially be generalized to other disease states and immunological phenotypes. Because counts were too low, seventeen rarely observed V segments, including chromosome 9 orphons, were excluded from the earlier analysis of some 540 of the donors. Cytomegalovirus status was reported to be diagnosed by the classifier with high specificity and sensitivity in both the original and validation cohorts. For the cohort, immune exposure information was limited to CMV serostatus. A later analysis found that most CMV-associated TCR beta chains appeared HLA-restricted, with HLA associations seemingly driven largely by CMV exposure. HLA typing was unavailable for some donors at each locus, so association tests used only the typed subset. Correlated functional status among segregating V segments might be attributable to linkage disequilibrium, but an unknown experimental factor could not be ruled out. A further reported finding was that TCR beta sequences accurately predicted the HLA-A and HLA-B alleles for most subjects in the first cohort. The 87-base-pair reads could not distinguish some IMGT-functional V segments, including TRBV6-2 and TRBV6-3, so those segments were excluded. In the study, some 180 TCR beta chains were listed as associated with cytomegalovirus. When HLA alleles, especially DR and DQ, strongly co-occurred, attributing TCR associations to individual alleles was difficult. A cluster of highly shared sequence variants was judged likely to represent a technical artifact of the sequencing pipeline. In a later genetic analysis, a missense DCLRE1C variant was associated with V-gene and J-gene trimming of TCR beta chains, and the association was replicated in an independent cohort. This cohort had only TCR beta chains sequenced, and the lack of alpha or paired-chain data limited which features could be detected. Three of the identified cytomegalovirus-associated TCR beta chains were confirmed in vitro to be specific for cytomegalovirus antigens. In a later analysis, HLA-associated TCR beta chains were found to be more clonally expanded and to have lower generation probabilities than equally common non-associated chains. In a later analysis, some 17,000 TCR beta sequences were associated with specific HLA alleles at a false discovery rate of 0.05. According to a later analysis, TCR association rates differed among HLA loci, with DRB1 alleles showing the most associated TCRs and HLA-C alleles showing the fewest. Several of the top co-occurrence clusters appeared to be linked to parvovirus B19, influenza, CMV and Epstein-Barr virus, according to a later analysis.

The method behind the library was the immunoSEQ multiplex PCR assay. For the multiplex PCR, a mixture combining 60 forward primers for TCR Vbeta segments and 13 reverse primers for TCR Jbeta segments was used. A multiplex PCR assay on genomic DNA amplified the CDR3 region of rearranged TCR beta genes. The Illumina HiSeq System was used to sequence the amplified TCR beta libraries as 87-base-pair reads. In the original analysis: Across the 600 to 700 repertoires, a later analysis counted tens of millions of unique TCR beta chains, around 10 million of which were shared by at least two donors. To remove PCR and sequencing errors, raw reads were error-corrected and collapsed into unique sequences using a nearest-neighbor algorithm that merged closely related sequences. To assign V, D and J gene segments, CDR3 sequences were aligned to IMGT reference sequences. Each retained sequence needed at least a six-nucleotide match to both a V gene segment and a J gene segment. A rearrangement was called productive if the CDR3 had no stop codons and remained in frame with V and J, and every other rearrangement was called non-productive. CDR3 was defined by IMGT convention, running from the second conserved V-encoded cysteine to the conserved J-encoded phenylalanine. The earlier analysis of about 530 of the donors excluded any sequence lacking an unambiguous match to a single V gene segment. In an earlier analysis of approximately 590 of the donors, V segments were called functional above 56.7% productive rearrangements and were called segregating when the between-donor standard deviation exceeded 5%. To diagnose cytomegalovirus status from the catalog of TCR beta chain sequences, a statistical classification framework was built. V and J gene assignment, in a later analysis, came from comparing TCR nucleotide sequences with IMGT/GENE-DB human TR gene sequences. The TCRdist pipeline was used in a later analysis to assign CDR3 sequences and most-parsimonious VDJ recombination scenarios. In a later analysis, each TCR beta chain was defined by its CDR3 amino acid sequence together with its V-gene family, and reads lacking a unique V-gene family were excluded. To address suspected cross-contamination and a sequencing artifact, a later analysis removed several hundred highly shared, low-generation-probability nucleotide sequences. A later analysis calculated a clonal expansion index for each public chain from normalized within-repertoire ranks of inferred template counts. Generation probabilities in a later analysis came from a VDJ recombination model fitted to out-of-frame rearrangements, and those results were checked against IGoR. A later analysis scored TCR-TCR, TCR-HLA and TCR-CMV co-occurrence with hypergeometric tests, applying a repertoire-size bias correction to TCR pairs. False discovery rates were estimated in a later analysis by permuting HLA or CMV assignments 20 times. In a later analysis, co-occurring TCRs were grouped using DBSCAN, with TCRdist sequence similarity added in when clustering inside HLA-allele-positive subsets. Repertoires with fewer than 30,000 or more than 120,000 public chains, plus five repertoires with anomalous nucleotide sharing, were excluded from co-occurrence clustering. TCRdb stores this immuneACCESS table with in-frame sequences only. Part of the clones is absent; in the studies checked, under half of the shortfall reflects unresolved V genes, and no reason is known for the rest. That table furnishes V, J and clone size, whereas the DNA furnished D and trimming. This sample lists under 200,000 clones; around 69% were detected once. The ten most abundant clones make up approximately 1.4% of the sample.

This clone was detected a few times. Its target antigen remains unknown. No quality values exist for individual bases; no much larger clone is one base distant. The CDR3 contains 15 residues, cysteine and phenylalanine counted. Only the CDR3 portion is preserved as DNA: 45 bases, with reading frame beginning at the first base. CDR1 and CDR2, looked up from the germline V gene (reference sequence), are LNHDA and SQIVND. Trimming costs V 4 bases and J 1 base, and their ends lie 13 bases apart. In total, fewer than 750 healthy bone marrow donors made up the cohort. Cohort members were all nominally healthy when sampled, although unrecorded immune exposures were likely present. The donor was CMV seronegative and belonged to the group of 350 to 400 seronegative cohort members. Every donor gave a peripheral blood sample, and the peripheral blood mononuclear cells from that sample were used for TCR beta sequencing. Genomic DNA extraction from the blood cell samples was performed with the Qiagen DNeasy Blood Extraction Kit.

Sequencing was carried out using PBMCs. This receptor chain uses TRBV19 and TRBJ1-1, and the D gene may be TRBD1, 6 bases matching. This clonotype was sampled from a man in his fifties or sixties in good health and CMV-seronegative. At the DNA level, the sequence is TGTGCCAGTAGTACGGCAGGGGTAACGAACACTGAAGCTTTCTTT. This translates into CASSTAGVTNTEAFF.